Included here is one T cell receptor (beta chain) sequence, with context. Using immunoSEQ multiplex PCR, the repertoire was profiled, and TCRdb retains in-frame clones only, with some absent. The data show roughly 70,000 clones, with approximately 89% seen just once and 2% to 3% held by the top ten. Germline CDR1 and CDR2: SNHLY and FYNNEI. V was cut by 5 bases and J by 3 bases, with 11 bases left in between. The CDR3 runs 14 residues. The data were taken from a study of blood T cell repertoires in COVID-19. Seattle patient enrollment occurred during active infection, with longitudinal follow-up thereafter.

The material sequenced was peripheral blood. The chain carries TRBV2 and TRBJ1-5; D ambiguous. The receptor was isolated from a man aged 50 to 60 with COVID-19, enrolled during active disease. As DNA, the CDR3 is TGTGCCAGCAGTAATGGCAGGATCAATCAGCCCCAGCATTTT. This sequence encodes CASSNGRINQPQHF.